The 20 T cell receptor beta chains given below trace back to one sample, sequenced in a study of OX40 agonist ivuxolimab in advanced cancers. Measured with immunoSEQ multiplex PCR; TCRdb has only the in-frame clones, and not every one. The repertoire holds some 19,000 clones, with less than 85% as singletons. Sequenced material: CD4+ or CD8+ T cells sorted from blood, taken in a trial of the OX40 agonist ivuxolimab. All receptors derive from an adult with an advanced solid tumor such as melanoma, head and neck, liver or kidney cancer.

This sequence joins TRBV6-5 and TRBJ1-2; the D gene is possibly TRBD1 (6 bases). The CDR3 runs 12 residues. V was pared by 4 bases and J by 8 bases, with 11 bases between. The germline V gene has CDR1 MNHEY and CDR2 SVGAGI. The CDR3 reads CASSSDSRGYTF. The CDR3 coding sequence is TGTGCCAGCAGTTCGGACAGTAGGGGCTACACCTTC.

This chain uses TRBV28 with TRBJ2-7; 10 positions match TRBD2. The CDR3 contains 15 residues. The germline V gene encodes CDR1 MDHEN and CDR2 SYDVKM. After removal of 2 bases from V and 5 bases from J, the junction contained 6 bases not matched to a gene. The CDR3 loop reads CASSLGGLATDEQYF. The CDR3, as DNA: TGTGCCAGCAGTTTAGGGGGACTAGCGACTGACGAGCAGTACTTC.

The chain links TRBV4-3 to TRBJ2-1; unclear D gene. The CDR3 loop spans 15 amino acids. With 0 bases removed from V and 3 bases from J, the gap between germline ends came to 9 bases. Per germline, CDR1 LGHNA and CDR2 YSLEER. CDR3 sequence: CASSQDSAHYNEQFF. CDR3 DNA: TGCGCCAGCAGCCAAGATTCTGCACACTACAATGAGCAGTTCTTC.

This rearrangement joins TRBV19 to TRBJ1-5, with D unclear. V lost 1 base and J 9 bases, leaving 13 bases between the germline ends. The CDR3 spans 14 residues. Germline V gene lookup returns CDR1 LNHDA and CDR2 SQIVND (reference sequence). The DNA of the CDR3 is TGTGCCAGTAGTATAGGGACCCCCCCCTGGCCCCAGCATTTT. This gives the protein CASSIGTPPWPQHF.

This clone was observed once. V gene TRBV7-8 combines with J gene TRBJ2-1; 7 nucleotides agree with TRBD1. J lost 10 bases, V lost 5 bases, and 11 bases had no gene match. The CDR3 runs 14 residues. CDR1 is SGHVS, CDR2 FQNEAQ, per germline. CDR3 nucleotides: TGTGCCAGCAGCACCTGGACAGGACAATTAGAGCAGTTCTTC. It specifies CASSTWTGQLEQFF.

The chain combines TRBV9 with TRBJ2-7; 14 bases fit TRBD2. The CDR3 runs to 18 residues. Per the germline V gene, CDR1 is SGDLS and CDR2 is YYNGEE. Trimming at V came to 0 bases and at J to 0 bases, leaving 5 bases not matched to a gene. The CDR3 nucleotides are TGTGCCAGCAGCGTAGGACTAGCGGGAGGGCTAGGCTCCTACGAGCAGTACTTC. This codes for CASSVGLAGGLGSYEQYF.

This chain connects TRBV27 to TRBJ2-1; D is unresolved. The germline CDR1 and CDR2 sequences are MNHEY and SMNVEV (reference sequence). V dropped 2 bases and J dropped 8 bases, with 19 bases sitting between them. The CDR3 totals 16 residues. CDR3 nucleotides: TGTGCCAGCAGTTTAGTGGGTTTTAGTACGTTTGATGAGCAGTTCTTC. Its translation: CASSLVGFSTFDEQFF.

This sequence joins TRBV4-3 and TRBJ1-5, with D hard to call. Trimming left V 1 base short and J 0 bases short, with 7 bases between. CDR3 length: 15 amino acids. CDR1 is LGHNA, CDR2 YSLEER, per germline. CDR3 bases: TGCGCCAGCAGCCAAGGAAGGTTTAGCAATCAGCCCCAGCATTTT. Residues: CASSQGRFSNQPQHF.

This chain uses TRBV27 with TRBJ1-5; no clear D. V lost 6 bases and J 0 bases, leaving 6 bases between the germline ends. The CDR3 is 13 residues long. Germline V gives CDR1 MNHEY, CDR2 SMNVEV (reference sequence). For the CDR3, the DNA is TGTGCCAGCAGGGAGTATAGCAATCAGCCCCAGCATTTT. Residues: CASREYSNQPQHF.

The chain has TRBV28 and TRBJ1-2; 9 bases map to TRBD1. The CDR3 totals 18 residues. With 8 bases clipped from V and 0 bases from J, the junction kept 16 bases outside the gene matches. CDR1 and CDR2 (germline): MDHEN, SYDVKM. The CDR3 coding sequence is TGTGCCAGCTCATTGGACAGGGGATATCTCGGGGCTAACTATGGCTACACCTTC. It yields the protein CASSLDRGYLGANYGYTF.

The CDR3 nucleotides are TGTGCCAGCAGCTCGTGGACTAGCGGGGGATACAATGAGCAGTTCTTC. Translation gives CASSSWTSGGYNEQFF. This chain links TRBV11-1 with TRBJ2-1, with 13 positions matching TRBD2. The CDR3 spans 16 residues. After removal of 4 bases from V and 4 bases from J, the junction contained 4 bases not matched to a gene. CDR1 and CDR2 (germline): SGHAT, FQDESV (reference sequence).

The genes are TRBV6-6 and TRBJ1-1; the D is unclear. CDR1 is MNHNY and CDR2 is SVGAGI in the germline V gene (reference sequence). V dropped 7 bases and J dropped 7 bases, with 13 bases sitting between them. This CDR3 contains 12 residues. The CDR3 sequence is CASTPGVFEAFF. CDR3 bases: TGTGCCAGCACTCCGGGAGTGTTTGAAGCTTTCTTT.

The rearrangement joins TRBV7-2 to TRBJ2-3; 11 positions agree with TRBD2. Germline assignment: CDR1 SGHTA and CDR2 FQGNSA. Trimming removed 5 bases from V and 2 bases from J; junction bases left unmatched: 6. This CDR3 spans 16 amino acids. The CDR3: CASSTQLAGVTDTQYF. The DNA for the CDR3 is TGTGCCAGCAGCACCCAACTAGCGGGGGTCACAGATACGCAGTATTTT.

The rearrangement joins TRBV9 to TRBJ1-1; the match to TRBD1 covers 7 bases. This CDR3 contains 13 residues. J gave up 3 bases and V 3 bases, and 2 bases lay outside the gene matches. Germline CDR1 reads SGDLS; CDR2 reads YYNGEE. DNA of the CDR3: TGTGCCAGCAGCGCAGGGGGTTACACTGAAGCTTTCTTT. Its translation: CASSAGGYTEAFF.

The genes are TRBV5-4 and TRBJ2-7, with 7 bases that match TRBD2. The CDR3 totals 14 residues. Germline values: CDR1 SGHNT, CDR2 YYREEE (reference sequence). Germline trimming cut 3 bases from V and 4 bases from J; bases unmatched to any gene: 7. Here the CDR3 DNA reads TGTGCCAGCAGCTCGGGACTACCACTTTACGAGCAGTACTTC. It yields the protein CASSSGLPLYEQYF.

The table lists this clone with a few counts. This chain connects TRBV28 to TRBJ2-2; TRBD2 aligns across 8 bases. This CDR3 has 16 residues. Losses at the gene ends were 6 bases for V and 7 bases for J; bases not matched to a gene: 13. CDR1 is MDHEN, CDR2 SYDVKM, per germline. Here the CDR3 DNA reads TGTGCCAGCAGCCGTACCCCGGGACTAGGAGGCGGGGAGCTGTTTTTT. Amino acids: CASSRTPGLGGGELFF.

The V gene is TRBV9, the J gene TRBJ2-3, with 9 bases fitting TRBD2. The CDR3 runs 17 residues. Unmatched junction bases numbered 5, after V lost 0 bases and J lost 0 bases. Germline CDR1 and CDR2: SGDLS and YYNGEE. The chain's CDR3 is CASSVEASGTSTDTQYF. The CDR3, as DNA: TGTGCCAGCAGCGTAGAGGCTAGCGGGACTAGCACAGATACGCAGTATTTT.

This rearrangement joins TRBV9 to TRBJ2-2; a weak D match, TRBD2 (7 bases). The V and J ends lost 3 bases and 7 bases respectively, with 13 bases between them. CDR1 is SGDLS, CDR2 YYNGEE, per germline. The CDR3 runs to 14 residues. DNA for the CDR3: TGTGCCAGCAGCGAGGGGGGGGCTGGCGGGGAGCTGTTTTTT. It specifies CASSEGGAGGELFF.

The rearrangement uses TRBV6-6 and TRBJ2-1; 8 positions match TRBD1. Germline V lookup: CDR1 MNHNY, CDR2 SVGAGI (reference sequence). With V trimmed by 5 bases and J by 9 bases, 6 bases remained unmatched. The CDR3 is 13 amino acids. The CDR3 DNA sequence: TGTGCCAGCAGTCCCTTACAGGGGGTTGAGCAGTTCTTC. Amino acids: CASSPLQGVEQFF.

The chain carries TRBV6-1 and TRBJ2-1; D could derive from TRBD1 or TRBD2 (5 bases each). Germline values: CDR1 MNHNS, CDR2 SASEGT. Between the trimmed V and J ends, which lost 8 bases and 5 bases, there was a span of 13 bases. CDR3 length equals 13 residues. The CDR3 protein is CASRWVGHNEQFF. The CDR3 DNA is TGTGCCAGCCGATGGGTGGGACACAATGAGCAGTTCTTC.